This T cell receptor (beta chain) derives from a study of T cells after yellow fever vaccination. On the study more broadly: SMART-Seq v4 Ultra Low Input prepared the low-cell-number fractions. Study outcomes and limitations: Post-booster reappearance was seen for most primary-vaccination clones (around 96% CD4, around 89% CD8). By day 5 rather than day 15, the secondary response had peaked, though it was weaker.

The length of the CDR3 is 14 residues. Trimming cost V 4 bases and J 5 bases, with 14 bases left between them. MiXCR, run by TCRdb on the 5' RACE reads, gives a single entry per CDR3 protein. The data contain a few hundred thousand distinct CDR3 sequences, roughly 3.9% of them seen just once; the ten biggest clones take up about 22%. Points on this clonotype: Its antigen is not identified.

This receptor was identified in a man aged 18-30 years who received the YFV17D yellow fever vaccine. Sequences were derived from PBMCs, sampled 5 days after the yellow fever booster vaccination. V and J are TRBV12-3 or TRBV12-4 and TRBJ1-2, with D maybe TRBD1 (6 bases). CDR3 nucleotides: TGTGCCAGCAGTTCCCAGGACAGATGGTATGGCTACACCTTC. This sequence encodes CASSSQDRWYGYTF.